The clone carrying this T cell receptor (beta chain) has only one observation. The sample comes from a study of blood T cell repertoires in COVID-19. At the level of the study: Sites across the United States, Italy and Spain contributed samples from acute and convalescent COVID-19. Sources were T cells, B-cell-depleted T cells, or PBMCs; the material itself was cDNA or gDNA.

Study processing details: Counts of nucleated cells, estimated from reference gene primer amplification, were obtained. Here immunoSEQ multiplex PCR was the method, and the copy in TCRdb shows in-frame clones only, minus some. Clone size and V and J calls were adopted from that table, with D and trimming inferred from the DNA. The profile covers 150,000 to 200,000 clones, with roughly 84% appearing a single time and roughly 10% taken by the ten largest. Germline V gene data show CDR1 as SGHAT and CDR2 as FQNNGV. Trimming stripped 5 bases from V and 6 bases from J, with 7 bases between. The CDR3 sequence is 12 residues long.

This receptor was taken from a man in his sixties or seventies with active or convalescent COVID-19. The gene calls are TRBV11-2 and TRBJ2-2; D is undetermined. Sequencing was done on a sample of peripheral blood. CDR3 residues: CASSPRAGELFF. The CDR3 DNA follows: TGTGCCAGCAGCCCCCGGGCCGGGGAGCTGTTTTTT.